One and the same sample provided the 26 T cell receptor beta chains below, sequenced in a study of blood T cell repertoires in COVID-19. The table came from immunoSEQ multiplex PCR; TCRdb's copy has only in-frame clones and leaves some out. Of around 23,000 clones in the sample, 83% were seen once. The sequenced sample was peripheral blood. The source is a human donor in a cohort sampled during active COVID-19.

The J gene is TRBJ2-5, the V gene TRBV5-1, with a tentative D call TRBD2 (5 bases). The germline CDR1 and CDR2 sequences are SGHRS and YFSETQ. The V end lost 0 bases, the J end lost 5 bases, and 14 bases lay between the germline ends. The CDR3 runs 15 residues. CDR3 in DNA: TGCGCCAGCAGCTTGGTTTTGGCCAGAGGGGAGACCCAGTACTTC. As protein: CASSLVLARGETQYF.

V usage is TRBV9 and J usage is TRBJ1-4, with 7 bases matching TRBD1. Trimming at V came to 3 bases and at J to 0 bases, leaving 5 bases not matched to a gene. The CDR3 length is 16 residues. Germline V lookup: CDR1 SGDLS, CDR2 YYNGEE. The CDR3, as DNA: TGTGCCAGCAGCGCTTCCAGGGGGGCAACTAATGAAAAACTGTTTTTT. Translating gives CASSASRGATNEKLFF.

A few counts support this clone. CDR3: CASDQTGHPNSPLHF. The CDR3, as DNA: TGTGCCAGCGACCAGACGGGACACCCTAATTCACCCCTCCACTTT. V and J are TRBV9 and TRBJ1-6; TRBD1 might be the D (6 bases). The ends were cut back, 7 bases at V and 6 bases at J, with 17 bases in the middle. Germline CDR1 is SGDLS and CDR2 is YYNGEE. There are 15 residues in the CDR3.

The chain couples TRBV5-8 to TRBJ1-2; TRBD1 aligns across 9 bases. Trimming at V came to 4 bases and at J to 4 bases, leaving 5 bases not matched to a gene. Looked up from germline, CDR1 is SGHTS and CDR2 is YDEGEE. The CDR3 extends over 14 amino acids. In nucleotides, the CDR3 is TGTGCCAGCAGCATCCGGGACAGGGCCTATGGCTACACCTTC. This sequence encodes CASSIRDRAYGYTF.

The chain combines TRBV11-2 with TRBJ1-1, with D maybe TRBD1 (6 bases). The CDR3 contains 14 residues. Germline CDR1 reads SGHAT; CDR2 reads FQNNGV. Trimming shortened V by 4 bases and J by 6 bases, and 15 bases separated the two germline ends. The CDR3 is CASSSAGRGSEAFF. Here the CDR3 DNA reads TGTGCCAGCAGCTCCGCCGGCAGGGGTTCTGAAGCTTTCTTT.

V usage is TRBV11-3 and J usage is TRBJ2-3; TRBD2 aligns across 8 bases. The CDR3 contains 16 residues. The germline V gene encodes CDR1 SGHNT and CDR2 YENEEA. Unmatched junction bases numbered 13, after V lost 6 bases and J lost 5 bases. CDR3 in amino acids: CASSYGWAGGGDTQYF. The DNA of the CDR3 is TGTGCCAGCAGTTACGGTTGGGCGGGGGGCGGAGATACGCAGTATTTT.

The chain employs TRBV14 and TRBJ2-5, with D unclear. Between the trimmed V and J ends, which lost 0 bases and 4 bases, there was a span of 6 bases. Per germline, CDR1 SGHDN and CDR2 FVKESK. CDR3 length equals 13 residues. CDR3 coding DNA: TGTGCCAGCAGCCAAGAAGTTAGAGAGACCCAGTACTTC. Translation gives CASSQEVRETQYF.

V and J are TRBV5-1 and TRBJ2-7; D is ambiguous. Trimming removed 4 bases from V and 5 bases from J, with 13 bases in between. Germline values: CDR1 SGHRS, CDR2 YFSETQ. The CDR3 is made up of 13 amino acids. Here the CDR3 DNA reads TGCGCCAGCAGCCTGAAGACCCGGGACGAGCAGTACTTC. Translation gives CASSLKTRDEQYF.

The V gene is TRBV10-2, the J gene TRBJ1-2, with a possible D match to TRBD1 (6 bases). The germline V gene encodes CDR1 WSHSY and CDR2 SAAADI. This CDR3 contains 17 residues. With 5 bases removed from V and 7 bases from J, the gap between germline ends came to 26 bases. In DNA, the CDR3 is TGCGCCAGCAGTTCCCCGGGACTTCACAGGGACTATGGTGGCTACACCTTC. It specifies CASSSPGLHRDYGGYTF.

This clone was picked up one time. The gene calls are TRBV19 and TRBJ2-3; 7 nucleotides match TRBD2. V was pared by 5 bases and J by 0 bases, with 5 bases of the junction left unmatched. The CDR3 sequence is 15 residues long. CDR1 LNHDA and CDR2 SQIVND come from the germline V gene (reference sequence). CDR3 region: CASSRGLTSTDTQYF. CDR3 coding DNA: TGTGCCAGTAGTCGGGGACTAACTAGCACAGATACGCAGTATTTT. Combining the CDR3 with reference TRBV19 and TRBJ2-3 gives the whole variable domain DGGITQSPKYLFRKEGQNVTLSCEQNLNHDAMYWYRQDPGQGLRLIYYSQIVNDFQKGDIAEGYSVSREKKESFPLTVTSAQKNPTAFYLCASSRGLTSTDTQYFGPGTRLTVL.

The sample holds a few counts of this clone. The V and J genes are TRBV9 and TRBJ1-1; possible D gene TRBD1, 5 bases. Trimming left V 0 bases short and J 1 base short, with 10 bases between. Germline V CDR1 and CDR2: SGDLS, YYNGEE. This CDR3 comprises 15 residues. CDR3 sequence (DNA): TGTGCCAGCAGCGTAGGGGCAGGGAAGAACACTGAAGCTTTCTTT. Its translation is CASSVGAGKNTEAFF.

The chain combines TRBV19 with TRBJ1-2; weak D call: TRBD1 (5 bases). Trimming took off 1 base at V and 7 bases at J, with 13 bases between the two ends. This CDR3 is built from 14 residues. Germline-derived CDR1 and CDR2 are LNHDA and SQIVND (reference sequence). CDR3 nucleotides: TGTGCCAGTAGTATAGCCCCAGGGAAGGGTGGCTACACCTTC. This sequence encodes CASSIAPGKGGYTF. Full variable domain (missing parts from reference TRBV19 and TRBJ1-2): DGGITQSPKYLFRKEGQNVTLSCEQNLNHDAMYWYRQDPGQGLRLIYYSQIVNDFQKGDIAEGYSVSREKKESFPLTVTSAQKNPTAFYLCASSIAPGKGGYTFGSGTRLTVV.

This chain joins TRBV7-9 and TRBJ1-6, with 7 positions matching TRBD1. Germline CDR1 SEHNR, CDR2 FQNEAQ (reference sequence). CDR3 length: 15 amino acids. The junction had 4 bases not matched to a gene; V was cut back by 1 base and J by 7 bases. CDR3 bases: TGTGCCAGCAGCTTAGGGGACAGAAGAAATTCACCCCTCCACTTT. Translated: CASSLGDRRNSPLHF.

In its sample, this clone was seen a few times. The chain employs TRBV6-6 and TRBJ2-3; D is unclear. Germline CDR1 is MNHNY and CDR2 is SVGAGI (reference sequence). V was trimmed by 6 bases and J by 6 bases, leaving 10 bases between them. The CDR3 covers 12 residues. The CDR3 DNA follows: TGTGCCAGCAGCCAAGAGAGCGATACGCAGTATTTT. This sequence encodes CASSQESDTQYF.

The CDR3 protein is CSVGVTGGEKLFF. CDR3 nucleotides: TGCAGCGTTGGGGTCACAGGGGGAGAAAAACTGTTTTTT. The V call is TRBV29-1, the J call TRBJ1-4, with 8 positions matching TRBD1. Germline V gene data show CDR1 as SQVTM and CDR2 as ANQGSEA. The CDR3 extends over 13 amino acids. The J segment lost 8 bases and the V segment lost 4 bases, leaving 6 bases of the junction unmatched. The variable domain in full, with the rest retrieved from reference TRBV29-1 and TRBJ1-4, is SAVISQKPSRDICQRGTSLTIQCQVDSQVTMMFWYRQQPGQSLTLIATANQGSEATYESGFVIDKFPISRPNLTFSTLTVSNMSPEDSSIYLCSVGVTGGEKLFFGSGTQLSVL.

The chain joins TRBV5-1 to TRBJ2-2; D gene ambiguous. Germline-derived CDR1 and CDR2 are SGHRS and YFSETQ. Trimming stripped 7 bases from V and 7 bases from J, with 17 bases between. CDR3 length equals 14 residues. Here the CDR3 DNA reads TGCGCCAGCCACCAGACACCGCCAGGCGGGGAGCTGTTTTTT. It is translated as CASHQTPPGGELFF.

The chain is built from TRBV19 and TRBJ1-2, with a possible D match to TRBD1 (6 bases). The germline V gene encodes CDR1 LNHDA and CDR2 SQIVND (reference sequence). V gave up 3 bases and J gave up 5 bases, with 10 bases separating them. The CDR3 spans 13 residues. The CDR3 loop reads CASSIDRWYGYTF. CDR3 DNA sequence: TGTGCCAGTAGTATCGACAGGTGGTATGGCTACACCTTC.

Here the CDR3 DNA reads TGTGCCAGCAGGGCAGGGGAATACGGCACTGAAGCTTTCTTT. It yields the protein CASRAGEYGTEAFF. The chain is built from TRBV2 and TRBJ1-1, with D maybe TRBD1 (6 bases). Per the germline V gene, CDR1 is SNHLY and CDR2 is FYNNEI. V dropped 6 bases and J dropped 4 bases, with 15 bases sitting between them. The CDR3 covers 14 residues. Full variable domain (remainder filled in from reference TRBV2 and TRBJ1-1): EPEVTQTPSHQVTQMGQEVILRCVPISNHLYFYWYRQILGQKVEFLVSFYNNEISEKSEIFDDQFSVERPDGSNFTLKIRSTKLEDSAMYFCASRAGEYGTEAFFGQGTRLTVV.

This chain joins TRBV30 and TRBJ2-3; 10 bases align to TRBD1. The ends lost 5 bases at V and 2 bases at J; junction bases unmatched: 10. Germline V gene lookup returns CDR1 GTSNPN and CDR2 SVGIG (reference sequence). The CDR3 has 16 residues. CDR3 DNA sequence: TGTGCCTGGTTCCTTCCGGGACAGGGGCCCACAGATACGCAGTATTTT. Its translation is CAWFLPGQGPTDTQYF.

This clone was counted a single time. The chain is built from TRBV9 and TRBJ2-7; 7 bases map to TRBD1. Germline V gene data show CDR1 as SGDLS and CDR2 as YYNGEE. Trimming took 5 bases from V and 2 from J; bases not matched to a gene: 7. There are 14 residues in the CDR3. CDR3 loop: CASSSTGDTYEQYF. CDR3 sequence (DNA): TGTGCCAGCAGTTCTACAGGGGACACCTACGAGCAGTACTTC.

This chain uses TRBV6-5 with TRBJ1-2; D gene unclear. Germline V CDR1 and CDR2: MNHEY, SVGAGI. The CDR3 runs 14 residues. With 2 bases removed from V and 0 bases from J, the gap between germline ends came to 7 bases. CDR3 sequence: CASSYRLTNYGYTF. Here the CDR3 DNA reads TGTGCCAGCAGTTACAGACTGACTAACTATGGCTACACCTTC.

The chain uses TRBV5-1 and TRBJ2-7; 8 bases align to TRBD2. Germline V gene data show CDR1 as SGHRS and CDR2 as YFSETQ. The trim removed 4 bases at V and 3 bases at J, leaving 6 bases unmatched. The CDR3 runs 14 residues. The CDR3, as DNA: TGCGCCAGCAGCGCCGGGGGGGCCCGCTACGAGCAGTACTTC. It encodes CASSAGGARYEQYF.

The chain joins TRBV7-2 to TRBJ1-2, with D hard to call. This CDR3 region has 14 residues. Germline loops: CDR1 SGHTA, CDR2 FQGNSA. V lost 10 bases and J lost 4, with 19 bases in between. CDR3 DNA: TGTGCCACTTCAACTAGGTTTATGAGCTATGGCTACACCTTC. Amino acid sequence: CATSTRFMSYGYTF.

The chain couples TRBV4-1 to TRBJ1-2; D is unresolved. Between the trimmed V and J ends, which lost 1 base and 8 bases, there was a span of 14 bases. Germline V gene lookup returns CDR1 MGHRA and CDR2 YSYEKL. CDR3 length: 14 residues. CDR3 region: CASSQAFEGRGYTF. The CDR3 DNA reads as TGCGCCAGCAGCCAAGCGTTCGAGGGTAGGGGCTACACCTTC.

This chain links TRBV27 with TRBJ2-1; 7 nucleotides align to TRBD2. Germline trimming cut 7 bases from V and 9 bases from J; bases unmatched to any gene: 15. The CDR3 totals 15 residues. CDR1 and CDR2 (germline): MNHEY, SMNVEV (reference sequence). The CDR3 protein is CASTLIPGGSGEQFF. The CDR3 region has the DNA TGTGCCAGCACCCTTATACCCGGGGGGAGTGGTGAGCAGTTCTTC.

The V and J genes are TRBV13 and TRBJ2-2; 10 bases map to TRBD2. V was clipped by 6 bases and J by 4 bases; unmatched bases: 5. CDR1 and CDR2 from the germline V gene are PRHDT and FYEKMQ (reference sequence). The length of the CDR3 is 15 residues. This chain's CDR3 is CASSPSGGGTGELFF. The CDR3 DNA reads TGTGCCAGCAGTCCCAGCGGGGGGGGCACCGGGGAGCTGTTTTTT.